The TCR beta chain described here comes from a study of cytomegalovirus exposure and HLA in healthy donors. Study background: Earlier sequencing of 150 million to 200 million T cells yielded 90 million to 140 million unique TCR beta sequences.

Germline V CDR1 and CDR2: SGHVS, FQNEAQ. V shed 5 bases and J shed 6 bases, with 11 bases lying between them. The CDR3 has 14 residues. By sample share, this clone is medium-sized. PCR employed 60 Vbeta and 13 Jbeta primers. The method was immunoSEQ multiplex PCR; TCRdb's version includes in-frame clones alone and lacks a portion of them. The repertoire holds about 140,000 clones, with about 78% as singletons. Input material: PBMCs. The receptor's source is a man aged 18 to 30 in good health and CMV-seronegative. The genes are TRBV7-8 and TRBJ2-6, with D possibly TRBD1 on 6 matching bases. As DNA, the CDR3 is TGTGCCAGCAGCCCCCAGGGGAAGGCCAACGTCCTGACTTTC. Protein sequence: CASSPQGKANVLTF.